The 24 T cell receptor beta chains in this list originate from one sample, sequenced in a study of CD8 T cells in ankylosing spondylitis. MiXCR, run by TCRdb on the 5' RACE reads, gives a single entry per CDR3 protein. The sample shows about 130,000 distinct CDR3 sequences, around 7% of them seen only once. The sample consisted of blood, either unsorted or a sorted T cell fraction (not recorded which). The receptor set was obtained from a male donor with ankylosing spondylitis or in good health (not recorded which).

This clonotype was counted ten times or more. CDR3 in DNA: TGCAGTGCATTCCGAGGGGATACGCAGTATTTT. This translates into CSAFRGDTQYF. This rearrangement joins TRBV20-1 to TRBJ2-3, with D possibly matching TRBD2 (5 bases). Germline CDR1 and CDR2: DFQATT and SNEGSKA (reference sequence). V lost 6 bases, J lost 6 bases, and 10 bases lay in between. CDR3 length: 11 amino acids.

This clonotype has a count of ten or more. The genes are TRBV12-3 or TRBV12-4 and TRBJ2-7; maybe TRBD1 (6 bases). Trimming left V 2 bases short and J 5 bases short, with 13 bases between. This CDR3 is 14 amino acids long. The CDR3 loop is CASSLTGRADEQYF. The CDR3 DNA reads as TGTGCCAGCAGTTTAACAGGGCGAGCGGACGAGCAGTACTTC.

This clonotype has ten or more counts. The gene calls are TRBV7-2 and TRBJ2-1; 9 bases match TRBD2. This CDR3 is 16 amino acids long. J lost 0 bases, V lost 5 bases, and 5 bases had no gene match. CDR1 SGHTA and CDR2 FQGNSA come from the germline V gene. In DNA, the CDR3 is TGTGCCAGCAGCCCGACTAGCGGTACCTCCTACAATGAGCAGTTCTTC. This sequence encodes CASSPTSGTSYNEQFF.

Remarks on this clonotype: A much larger clone is a single base away; this may be a read error. The J gene is TRBJ2-7, the V gene TRBV10-3; 11 nucleotides agree with TRBD2. The CDR3 is 19 residues long. Germline-derived CDR1 and CDR2 are ENHRY and SYGVKD. The CDR3 region has the DNA TGTGCCATCAGTGAGGGACTAGCGGGCAACTCGCAGGTCTCCCACGAGCAGTACTTC. Translation gives CAISEGLAGNSQVSHEQYF.

This clonotype was seen ten or more times. In DNA, the CDR3 is TGTGCCAGCAGGGCCCCTTTTGATGAGCAGTTCTTC. Amino acids: CASRAPFDEQFF. The chain has TRBV6-2 or TRBV6-3 and TRBJ2-1; D ambiguous. Between the trimmed V and J ends, which lost 6 bases and 8 bases, there was a span of 11 bases. The germline V gene encodes CDR1 MNHEY and CDR2 SVGEGT. This CDR3 has 12 amino acids.

This clonotype was detected ten times or more. The CDR3: CSATGAYEQYF. DNA of the CDR3: TGCAGCGCCACTGGGGCCTACGAGCAGTACTTC. The rearrangement uses TRBV29-1 and TRBJ2-7; D gene ambiguous. Germline V gene sequence: CDR1 SQVTM, CDR2 ANQGSEA. The CDR3 runs to 11 residues. V was pared by 7 bases and J by 2 bases, with 9 bases between.

This clonotype was observed at least ten times. V is TRBV9 and J is TRBJ2-1; D unclear. Trimming took 0 bases from V and 6 from J, leaving 7 bases between them. CDR3 size: 13 residues. The germline CDR1 and CDR2 sequences are SGDLS and YYNGEE. This CDR3 reads CASSVGRFNEQFF. CDR3 DNA sequence: TGTGCCAGCAGCGTAGGTCGTTTCAATGAGCAGTTCTTC.

Many counts were recorded for this clonotype. The V and J genes are TRBV5-1 and TRBJ2-7; 9 nucleotides agree with TRBD1. The CDR3 length is 12 residues. The V gene's germline CDR1 is SGHRS and CDR2 YFSETQ. After removal of 7 bases from V and 5 bases from J, the junction contained 4 bases not matched to a gene. CDR3 bases: TGCGCCAGCTGGGACAGGGCCCACGAGCAGTACTTC. Its translation is CASWDRAHEQYF.

This clonotype has at least ten counts. The chain combines TRBV12-3 or TRBV12-4 with TRBJ1-5, with unresolved D. V lost 10 bases and J lost 5, with 12 bases in between. This CDR3 contains 12 residues. CDR3 sequence (DNA): TGTGCCACCACGTGGTCGGATCAGCCCCAGCATTTT. Translating gives CATTWSDQPQHF.

Ten or more counts support this clonotype. The rearrangement joins TRBV29-1 to TRBJ2-3, with TRBD2 matching over 9 bases. Per the germline V gene, CDR1 is SQVTM and CDR2 is ANQGSEA. V gave up 4 bases and J gave up 0 bases; unmatched junction bases: 5. The CDR3 length is 15 residues. The chain's CDR3 is CSVARTSVSTDTQYF. For the CDR3, the DNA is TGCAGCGTTGCCCGGACTAGCGTTAGCACAGATACGCAGTATTTT.

This clonotype was picked up many times. This chain connects TRBV20-1 to TRBJ2-3, with 11 bases matching TRBD2. This CDR3 contains 14 residues. V trimming: 6 bases; J trimming: 4 bases; junction bases outside the gene matches: 6. Germline V gene sequence: CDR1 DFQATT, CDR2 SNEGSKA (reference sequence). CDR3 loop: CSAVLAGGPDTQYF. CDR3 coding DNA: TGCAGTGCGGTGTTAGCGGGGGGGCCAGATACGCAGTATTTT.

This clonotype was recorded at least ten times. The chain has TRBV7-8 and TRBJ1-2; D possibly corresponds to TRBD1 (6 bases). Germline loops: CDR1 SGHVS, CDR2 FQNEAQ. Trimming shortened V by 4 bases and J by 6 bases, and 15 bases separated the two germline ends. CDR3 size: 14 residues. In DNA form, the CDR3 reads TGTGCCAGCAGCTCCACATTCGAGGGGGATGGCTACACCTTC. As protein: CASSSTFEGDGYTF.

This clonotype came up many times. J is TRBJ2-7 and V is TRBV7-3, with D perhaps TRBD2 (5 bases). V dropped 3 bases and J dropped 6 bases, with 15 bases sitting between them. The V gene's germline CDR1 is SGHTA and CDR2 FQGTGA. The CDR3 loop spans 14 amino acids. CDR3 protein: CASSLNGWGVEQYF. The CDR3 DNA reads as TGTGCCAGCAGCTTGAACGGTTGGGGAGTCGAGCAGTACTTC.

This clonotype came up many times. The rearrangement joins TRBV6-6 to TRBJ1-5; D may be TRBD1 (6 bases). Germline V gene lookup returns CDR1 MNHNY and CDR2 SVGAGI (reference sequence). The CDR3 consists of 13 residues. With 4 bases removed from V and 6 bases from J, the gap between germline ends came to 10 bases. The DNA for the CDR3 is TGTGCCAGCAGTTCAGAGGGGGTTCAGCCCCAGCATTTT. Residues: CASSSEGVQPQHF.

This clonotype was seen ten or more times. The chain is built from TRBV12-3 or TRBV12-4 and TRBJ1-2, with D maybe TRBD1 (5 bases). V lost 7 bases to trimming and J lost 7 bases, with 19 bases between them. The CDR3 spans 14 residues. In DNA, the CDR3 is TGTGCCAGCACCCTGGCCCCAGGGACCCGTGGCTACACCTTC. Its translation is CASTLAPGTRGYTF.

Many counts were recorded for this clonotype. The chain couples TRBV6-5 to TRBJ2-2; possible D gene TRBD1, 6 bases. The CDR3 length is 15 residues. The V end lost 2 bases, the J end lost 3 bases, and 10 bases lay between the germline ends. Germline V gene lookup returns CDR1 MNHEY and CDR2 SVGAGI. The CDR3 coding sequence is TGTGCCAGCAGTTACGGGGGCCCGGACACCGGGGAGCTGTTTTTT. It codes for CASSYGGPDTGELFF.

This clonotype was recorded many times. The gene calls are TRBV5-6 and TRBJ2-2; 7 bases agree with TRBD1. Germline CDR1 and CDR2: SGHDT and YYEEEE. Germline trimming cut 4 bases from V and 4 bases from J; bases unmatched to any gene: 7. The length of the CDR3 is 15 residues. The CDR3 loop reads CASSQGDSSTGELFF. The CDR3 DNA follows: TGTGCCAGCAGCCAGGGGGATTCGTCCACCGGGGAGCTGTTTTTT. The full variable domain, its missing parts supplied by reference TRBV5-6 and TRBJ2-2, is DAGVTQSPTHLIKTRGQQVTLRCSPKSGHDTVSWYQQALGQGPQFIFQYYEEEERQRGNFPDRFSGHQFPNYSSELNVNALLLGDSALYLCASSQGDSSTGELFFGEGSRLTVL.

This clonotype was counted many times. The rearrangement uses TRBV5-1 and TRBJ2-2; no firm D call. V lost 0 bases and J lost 3, with 6 bases in between. CDR3 length: 14 amino acids. Germline CDR1 reads SGHRS; CDR2 reads YFSETQ. The CDR3 is CASSLGYDTGELFF. As DNA, the CDR3 is TGCGCCAGCAGCTTGGGTTACGACACCGGGGAGCTGTTTTTT.

This clonotype came up many times. The chain employs TRBV20-1 and TRBJ2-1, with a possible D match to TRBD2 (6 bases). This CDR3 is 15 amino acids long. V was cut by 5 bases and J by 10 bases, with 24 bases left in between. CDR1 and CDR2 (germline): DFQATT, SNEGSKA (reference sequence). Written as DNA, the CDR3 is TGCAGTGCTCTGTCCCACCGGGCCTTACGGGGGGAGCAGTTCTTC. This translates into CSALSHRALRGEQFF.

The V gene is TRBV18, the J gene TRBJ2-7; the D is unclear. The germline V and J ends were trimmed by 1 base and 2 bases, with 9 bases remaining between them. CDR3 size: 14 residues. Germline V gives CDR1 KGHSH, CDR2 LQKENI. For the CDR3, the DNA is TGTGCCAGCTCACCACTCGCCAGTACCTACGAGCAGTACTTC. Amino acid sequence: CASSPLASTYEQYF.

This clonotype was found many times. The V call is TRBV20-1, the J call TRBJ2-5; 11 bases align to TRBD2. J lost 2 bases, V lost 3 bases, and 11 bases had no gene match. The germline V gene has CDR1 DFQATT and CDR2 SNEGSKA (reference sequence). The CDR3 spans 17 residues. The CDR3 DNA sequence: TGCAGTGCTAGCGGTAGCGGGGGGGCCTTAACACAAGAGACCCAGTACTTC. Residues: CSASGSGGALTQETQYF.

The chain employs TRBV11-2 and TRBJ2-3; a possible D gene is TRBD1 (5 bases). Germline V gene data show CDR1 as SGHAT and CDR2 as FQNNGV. This CDR3 contains 15 residues. The V gene lost 4 bases and the J gene lost 2 bases, with 13 bases spanning the gap. The CDR3 sequence: CASSSQGADTDTQYF. In DNA form, the CDR3 reads TGTGCCAGCAGCTCTCAGGGTGCGGACACAGATACGCAGTATTTT.

This clonotype was picked up many times. The chain has TRBV3-1 and TRBJ1-5; D is perhaps TRBD1 (6 bases). Germline CDR1 reads LGHDT; CDR2 reads YNNKEL (reference sequence). Trimming stripped 5 bases from V and 3 bases from J, with 11 bases between. This CDR3 has 14 residues. CDR3 amino acids: CASSSWGLNQPQHF. The CDR3, as DNA: TGTGCCAGCAGCTCGTGGGGGCTCAATCAGCCCCAGCATTTT. Variable domain in full (rest from reference TRBV3-1 and TRBJ1-5): DTAVSQTPKYLVTQMGNDKSIKCEQNLGHDTMYWYKQDSKKFLKIMFSYNNKELIINETVPNRFSPKSPDKAHLNLHINSLELGDSAVYFCASSSWGLNQPQHFGDGTRLSIL.

Comment on this clonotype: A much larger clonotype is one base distant, so this may be a read error. The genes are TRBV27 and TRBJ1-5; D gene unclear. Looked up from germline, CDR1 is MNHEY and CDR2 is SMNVEV (reference sequence). CDR3 length: 13 residues. V lost 2 bases and J 7 bases, leaving 9 bases between the germline ends. The CDR3 DNA is TGTGCCAGCAGTTTAACAATGAAACAGCCCCAGCATTTT. Protein sequence: CASSLTMKQPQHF.